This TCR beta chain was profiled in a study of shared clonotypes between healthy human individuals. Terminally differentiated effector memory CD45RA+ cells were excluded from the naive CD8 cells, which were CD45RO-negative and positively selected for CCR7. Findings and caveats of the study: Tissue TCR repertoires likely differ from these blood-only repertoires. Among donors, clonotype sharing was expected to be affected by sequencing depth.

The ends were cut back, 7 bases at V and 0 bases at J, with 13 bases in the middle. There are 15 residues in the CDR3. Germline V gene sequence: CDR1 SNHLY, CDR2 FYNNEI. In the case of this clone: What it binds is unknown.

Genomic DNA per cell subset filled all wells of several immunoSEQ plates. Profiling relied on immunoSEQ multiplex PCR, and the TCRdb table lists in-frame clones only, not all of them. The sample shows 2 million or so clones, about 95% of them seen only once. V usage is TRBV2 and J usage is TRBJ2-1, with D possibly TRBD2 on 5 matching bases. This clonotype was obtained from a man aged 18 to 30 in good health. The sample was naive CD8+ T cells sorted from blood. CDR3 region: CASILAFSSYNEQFF. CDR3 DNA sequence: TGTGCCAGCATTTTAGCGTTCAGCTCCTACAATGAGCAGTTCTTC.